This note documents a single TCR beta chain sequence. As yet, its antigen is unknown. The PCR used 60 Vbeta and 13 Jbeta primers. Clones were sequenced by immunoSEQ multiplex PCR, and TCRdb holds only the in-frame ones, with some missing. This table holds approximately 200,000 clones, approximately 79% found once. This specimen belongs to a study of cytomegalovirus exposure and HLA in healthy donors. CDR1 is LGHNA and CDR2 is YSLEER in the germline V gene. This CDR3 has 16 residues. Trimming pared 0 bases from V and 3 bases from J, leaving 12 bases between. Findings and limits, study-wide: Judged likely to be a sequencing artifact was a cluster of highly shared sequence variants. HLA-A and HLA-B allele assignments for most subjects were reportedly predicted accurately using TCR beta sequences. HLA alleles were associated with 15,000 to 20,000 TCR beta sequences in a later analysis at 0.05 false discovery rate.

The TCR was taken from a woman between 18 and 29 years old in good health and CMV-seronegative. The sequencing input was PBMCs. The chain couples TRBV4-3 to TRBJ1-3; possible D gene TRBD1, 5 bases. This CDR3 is CASSQDRYGGGNTIYF. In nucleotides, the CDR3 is TGCGCCAGCAGCCAAGATCGGTACGGGGGTGGAAACACCATATATTTT.